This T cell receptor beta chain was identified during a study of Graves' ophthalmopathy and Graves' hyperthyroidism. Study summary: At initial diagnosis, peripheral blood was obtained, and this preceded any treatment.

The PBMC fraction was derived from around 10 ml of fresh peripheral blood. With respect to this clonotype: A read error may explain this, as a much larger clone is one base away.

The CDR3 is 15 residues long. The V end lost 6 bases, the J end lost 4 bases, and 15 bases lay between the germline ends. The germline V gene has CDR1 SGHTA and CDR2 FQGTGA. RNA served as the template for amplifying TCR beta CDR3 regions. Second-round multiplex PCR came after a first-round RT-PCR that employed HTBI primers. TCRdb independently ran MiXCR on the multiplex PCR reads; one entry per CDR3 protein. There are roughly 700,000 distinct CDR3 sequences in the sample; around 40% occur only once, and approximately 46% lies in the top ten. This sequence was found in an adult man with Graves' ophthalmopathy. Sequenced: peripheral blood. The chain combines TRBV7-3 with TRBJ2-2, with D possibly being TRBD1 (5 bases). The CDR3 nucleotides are TGTGCCAGCAGGCGCACCAGGGCAGTCACCGGGGAGCTGTTTTTT. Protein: CASRRTRAVTGELFF. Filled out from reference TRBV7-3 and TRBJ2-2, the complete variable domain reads GAGVSQTPSNKVTEKGKYVELRCDPISGHTALYWYRQSLGQGPEFLIYFQGTGAADDSGLPNDRFFAVRPEGSVSTLKIQRTERGDSAVYLCASRRTRAVTGELFFGEGSRLTVL.